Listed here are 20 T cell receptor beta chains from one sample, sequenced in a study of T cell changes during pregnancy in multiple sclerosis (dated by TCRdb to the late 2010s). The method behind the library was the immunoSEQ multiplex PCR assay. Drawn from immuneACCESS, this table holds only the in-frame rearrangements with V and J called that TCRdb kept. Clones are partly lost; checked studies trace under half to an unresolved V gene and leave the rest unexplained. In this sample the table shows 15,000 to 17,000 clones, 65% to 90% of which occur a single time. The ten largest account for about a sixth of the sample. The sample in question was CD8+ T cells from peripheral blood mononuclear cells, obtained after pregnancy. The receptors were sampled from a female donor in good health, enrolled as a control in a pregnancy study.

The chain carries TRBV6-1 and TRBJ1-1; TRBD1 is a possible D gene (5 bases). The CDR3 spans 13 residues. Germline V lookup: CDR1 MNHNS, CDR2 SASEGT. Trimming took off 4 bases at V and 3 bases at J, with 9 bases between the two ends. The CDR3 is CASSGRGDTEAFF. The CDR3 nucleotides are TGTGCCAGCAGTGGGCGGGGGGACACTGAAGCTTTCTTT.

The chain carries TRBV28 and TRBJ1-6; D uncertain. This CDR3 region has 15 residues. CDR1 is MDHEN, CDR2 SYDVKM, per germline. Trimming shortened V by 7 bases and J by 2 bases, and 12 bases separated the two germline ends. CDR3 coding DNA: TGTGCCAGCACCCCGGGGTCCGCCTATAATTCACCCCTCCACTTT. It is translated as CASTPGSAYNSPLHF.

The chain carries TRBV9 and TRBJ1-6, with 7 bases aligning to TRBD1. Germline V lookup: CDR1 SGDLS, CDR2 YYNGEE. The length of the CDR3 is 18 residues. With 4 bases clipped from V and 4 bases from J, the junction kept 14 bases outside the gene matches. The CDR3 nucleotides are TGTGCCAGCAGCTCCGACCTGCCTGAGGACAGGTATAATTCACCCCTCCACTTT. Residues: CASSSDLPEDRYNSPLHF.

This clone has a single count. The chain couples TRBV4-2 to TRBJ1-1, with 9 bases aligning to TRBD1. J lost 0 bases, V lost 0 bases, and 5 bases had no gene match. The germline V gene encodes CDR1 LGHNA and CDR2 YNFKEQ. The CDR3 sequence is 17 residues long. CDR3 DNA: TGTGCCAGCAGCCAAGAGGGGACAGGGAACATGAACACTGAAGCTTTCTTT. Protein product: CASSQEGTGNMNTEAFF.

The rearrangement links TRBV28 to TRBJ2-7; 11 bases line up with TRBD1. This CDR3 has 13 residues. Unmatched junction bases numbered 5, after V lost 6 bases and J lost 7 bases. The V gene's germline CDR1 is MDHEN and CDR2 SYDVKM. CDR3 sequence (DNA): TGTGCCAGCAGGACCGGGACAGGGGGTGAGCAGTACTTC. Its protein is CASRTGTGGEQYF.

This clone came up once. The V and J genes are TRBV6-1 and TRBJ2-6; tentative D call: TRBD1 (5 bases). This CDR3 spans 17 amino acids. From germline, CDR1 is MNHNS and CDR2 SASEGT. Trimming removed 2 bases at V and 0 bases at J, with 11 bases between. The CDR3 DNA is TGTGCCAGCAGTGAATGGGCAGGGTACTCTGGGGCCAACGTCCTGACTTTC. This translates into CASSEWAGYSGANVLTF.

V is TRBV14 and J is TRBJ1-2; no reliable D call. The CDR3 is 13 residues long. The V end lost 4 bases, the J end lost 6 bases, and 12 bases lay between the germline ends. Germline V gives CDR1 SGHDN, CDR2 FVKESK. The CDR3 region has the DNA TGTGCCAGCAGCCTGCCCCCAGGAAATGGCTACACCTTC. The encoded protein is CASSLPPGNGYTF.

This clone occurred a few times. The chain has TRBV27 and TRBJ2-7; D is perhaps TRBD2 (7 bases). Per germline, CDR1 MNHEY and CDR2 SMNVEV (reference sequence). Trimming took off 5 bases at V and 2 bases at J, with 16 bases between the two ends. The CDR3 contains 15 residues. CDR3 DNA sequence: TGTGCCAGCAGTCTGGGGGCGGGAGTCGCCTACGAGCAGTACTTC. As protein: CASSLGAGVAYEQYF.

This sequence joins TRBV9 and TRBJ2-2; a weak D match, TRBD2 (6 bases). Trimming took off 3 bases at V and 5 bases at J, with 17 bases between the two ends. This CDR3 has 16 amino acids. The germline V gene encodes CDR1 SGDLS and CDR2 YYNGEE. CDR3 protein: CASSAFRDLITGELFF. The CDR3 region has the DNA TGTGCCAGCAGCGCGTTCCGGGACTTGATAACCGGGGAGCTGTTTTTT.

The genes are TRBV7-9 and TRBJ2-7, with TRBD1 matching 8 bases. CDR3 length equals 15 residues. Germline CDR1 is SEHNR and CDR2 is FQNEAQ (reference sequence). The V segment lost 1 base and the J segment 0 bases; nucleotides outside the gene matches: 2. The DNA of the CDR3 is TGTGCCAGCAGCTTAGGGGACAGGAACTCCTACGAGCAGTACTTC. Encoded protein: CASSLGDRNSYEQYF.

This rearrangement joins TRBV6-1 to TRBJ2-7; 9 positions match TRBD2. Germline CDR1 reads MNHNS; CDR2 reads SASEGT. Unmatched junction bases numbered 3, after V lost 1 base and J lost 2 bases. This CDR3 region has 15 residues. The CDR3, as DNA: TGTGCCAGCAGTGAAGACGGCGGGGGGGCCTACGAGCAGTACTTC. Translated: CASSEDGGGAYEQYF.

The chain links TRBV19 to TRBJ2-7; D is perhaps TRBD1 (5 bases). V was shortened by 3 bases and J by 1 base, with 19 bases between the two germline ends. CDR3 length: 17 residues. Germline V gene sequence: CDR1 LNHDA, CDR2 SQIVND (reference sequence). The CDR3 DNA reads TGTGCCAGTAGTATGGCTGGACAACGGATCATATCCTACGAGCAGTACTTC. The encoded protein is CASSMAGQRIISYEQYF.

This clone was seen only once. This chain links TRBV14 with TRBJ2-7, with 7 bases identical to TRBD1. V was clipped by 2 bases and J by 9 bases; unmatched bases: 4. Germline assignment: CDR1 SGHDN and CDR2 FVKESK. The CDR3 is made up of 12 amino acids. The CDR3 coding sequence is TGTGCCAGCAGCCAACCCCCAGGGGGGCAGTACTTC. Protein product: CASSQPPGGQYF.

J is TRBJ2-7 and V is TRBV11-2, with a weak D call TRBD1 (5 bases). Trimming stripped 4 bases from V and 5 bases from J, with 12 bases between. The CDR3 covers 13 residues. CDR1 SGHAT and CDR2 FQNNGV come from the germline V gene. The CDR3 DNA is TGTGCCAGCAGCTCCGGACGCAGGGACGAGCAGTACTTC. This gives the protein CASSSGRRDEQYF.

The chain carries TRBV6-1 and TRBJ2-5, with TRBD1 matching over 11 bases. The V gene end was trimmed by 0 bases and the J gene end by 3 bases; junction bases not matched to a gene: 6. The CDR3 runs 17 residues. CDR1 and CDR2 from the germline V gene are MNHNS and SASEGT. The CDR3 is CASSEAAGTGGEETQYF. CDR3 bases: TGTGCCAGCAGTGAAGCGGCCGGGACAGGGGGTGAAGAGACCCAGTACTTC.

CDR3: CASTGRPNQPQHF. In DNA form, the CDR3 reads TGTGCCAGCACGGGAAGACCCAATCAGCCCCAGCATTTT. The V call is TRBV27, the J call TRBJ1-5; D uncertain. CDR3 length: 13 residues. CDR1 and CDR2 from the germline V gene are MNHEY and SMNVEV (reference sequence). With 7 bases removed from V and 3 bases from J, the gap between germline ends came to 10 bases.

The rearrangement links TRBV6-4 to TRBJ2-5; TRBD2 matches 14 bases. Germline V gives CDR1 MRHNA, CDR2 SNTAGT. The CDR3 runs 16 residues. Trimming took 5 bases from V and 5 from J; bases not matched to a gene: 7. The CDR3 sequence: CASSPGTSGGGETQYF. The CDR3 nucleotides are TGTGCCAGCAGTCCCGGGACTAGCGGGGGCGGTGAGACCCAGTACTTC.

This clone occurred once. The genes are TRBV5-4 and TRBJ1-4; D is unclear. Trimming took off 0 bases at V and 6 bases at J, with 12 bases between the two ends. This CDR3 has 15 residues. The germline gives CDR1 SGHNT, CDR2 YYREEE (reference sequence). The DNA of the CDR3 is TGTGCCAGCAGCTTGGAAGAGGAGGAGGATGAAAAACTGTTTTTT. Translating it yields CASSLEEEEDEKLFF.

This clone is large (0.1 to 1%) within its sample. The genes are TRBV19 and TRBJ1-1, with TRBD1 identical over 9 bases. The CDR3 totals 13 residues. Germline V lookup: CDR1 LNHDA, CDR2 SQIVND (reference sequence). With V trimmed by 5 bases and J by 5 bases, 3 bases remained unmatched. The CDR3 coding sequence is TGTGCCAGTAGTTTTGGACAGGGGACTGAAGCTTTCTTT. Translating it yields CASSFGQGTEAFF.

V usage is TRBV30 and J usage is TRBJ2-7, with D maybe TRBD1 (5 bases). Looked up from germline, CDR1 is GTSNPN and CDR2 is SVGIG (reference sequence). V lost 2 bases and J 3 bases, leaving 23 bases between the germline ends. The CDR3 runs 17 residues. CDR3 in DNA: TGTGCCTGGAGTCAACTGGCAAGACCCCTCAGGGACTACGAGCAGTACTTC. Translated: CAWSQLARPLRDYEQYF. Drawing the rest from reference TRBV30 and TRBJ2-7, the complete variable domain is SQTIHQWPATLVQPVGSPLSLECTVEGTSNPNLYWYRQAAGRGLQLLFYSVGIGQISSEVPQNLSASRPQDRQFILSSKKLLLSDSGFYLCAWSQLARPLRDYEQYFGPGTRLTVT.